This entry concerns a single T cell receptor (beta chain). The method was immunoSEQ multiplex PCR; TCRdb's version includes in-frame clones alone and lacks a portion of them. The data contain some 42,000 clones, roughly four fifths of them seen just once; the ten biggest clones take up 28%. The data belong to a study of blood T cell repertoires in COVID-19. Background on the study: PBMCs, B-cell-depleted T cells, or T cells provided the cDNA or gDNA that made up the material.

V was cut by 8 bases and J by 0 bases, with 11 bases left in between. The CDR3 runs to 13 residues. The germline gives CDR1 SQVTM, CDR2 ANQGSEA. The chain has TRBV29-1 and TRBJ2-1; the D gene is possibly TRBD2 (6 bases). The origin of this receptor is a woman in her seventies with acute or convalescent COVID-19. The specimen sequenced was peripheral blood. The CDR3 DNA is TGCAGCTTTAGCGGACCCTCCTACAATGAGCAGTTCTTC. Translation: CSFSGPSYNEQFF.